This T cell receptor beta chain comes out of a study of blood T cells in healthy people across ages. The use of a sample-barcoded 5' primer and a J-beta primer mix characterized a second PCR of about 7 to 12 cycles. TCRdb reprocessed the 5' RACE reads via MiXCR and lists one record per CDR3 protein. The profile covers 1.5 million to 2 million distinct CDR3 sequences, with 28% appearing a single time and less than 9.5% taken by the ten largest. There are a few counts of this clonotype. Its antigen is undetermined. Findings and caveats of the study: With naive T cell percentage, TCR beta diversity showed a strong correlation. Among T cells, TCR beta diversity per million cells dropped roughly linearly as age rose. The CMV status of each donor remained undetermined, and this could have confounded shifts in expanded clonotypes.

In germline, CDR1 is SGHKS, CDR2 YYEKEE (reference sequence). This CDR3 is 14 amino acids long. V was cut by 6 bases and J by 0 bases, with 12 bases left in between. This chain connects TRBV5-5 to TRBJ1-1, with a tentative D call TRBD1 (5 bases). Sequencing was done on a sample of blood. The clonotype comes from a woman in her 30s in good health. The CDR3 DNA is TGTGCCAGCACCTTACAGGTGATGAACACTGAAGCTTTCTTT. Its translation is CASTLQVMNTEAFF.